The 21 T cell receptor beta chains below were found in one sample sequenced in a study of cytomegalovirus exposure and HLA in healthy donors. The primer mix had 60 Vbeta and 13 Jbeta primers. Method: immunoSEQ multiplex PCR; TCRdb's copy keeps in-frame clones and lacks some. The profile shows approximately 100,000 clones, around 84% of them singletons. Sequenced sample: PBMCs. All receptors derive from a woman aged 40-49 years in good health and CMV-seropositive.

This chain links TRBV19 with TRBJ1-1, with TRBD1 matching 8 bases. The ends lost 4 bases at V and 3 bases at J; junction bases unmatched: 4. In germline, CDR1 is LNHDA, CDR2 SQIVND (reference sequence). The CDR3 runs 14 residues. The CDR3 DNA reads TGTGCCAGTAGTACGTCAGGGGGCTACACTGAAGCTTTCTTT. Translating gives CASSTSGGYTEAFF.

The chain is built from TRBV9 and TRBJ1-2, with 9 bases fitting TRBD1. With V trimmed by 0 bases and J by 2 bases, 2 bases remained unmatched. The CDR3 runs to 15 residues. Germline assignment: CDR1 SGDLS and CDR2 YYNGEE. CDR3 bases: TGTGCCAGCAGCGTAGGAGACAGGGGGAACTATGGCTACACCTTC. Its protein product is CASSVGDRGNYGYTF.

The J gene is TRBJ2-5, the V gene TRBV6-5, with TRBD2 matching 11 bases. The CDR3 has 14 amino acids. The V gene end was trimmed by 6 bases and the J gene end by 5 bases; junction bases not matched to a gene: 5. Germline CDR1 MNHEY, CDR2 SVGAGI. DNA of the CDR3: TGTGCCAGCAGCCCGGGACTAGCGGCCGAGACCCAGTACTTC. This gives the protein CASSPGLAAETQYF.

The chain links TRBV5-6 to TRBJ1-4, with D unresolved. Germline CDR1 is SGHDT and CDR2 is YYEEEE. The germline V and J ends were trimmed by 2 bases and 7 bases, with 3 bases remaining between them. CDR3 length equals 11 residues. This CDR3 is CASSFGEKLFF. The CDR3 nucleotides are TGTGCCAGCAGCTTCGGTGAAAAACTGTTTTTT.

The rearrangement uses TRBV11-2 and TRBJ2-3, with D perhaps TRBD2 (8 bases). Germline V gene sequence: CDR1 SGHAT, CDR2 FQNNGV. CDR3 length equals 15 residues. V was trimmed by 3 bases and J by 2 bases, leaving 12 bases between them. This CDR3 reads CASSFSGTDTDTQYF. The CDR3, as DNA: TGTGCCAGCAGCTTTAGCGGGACAGACACAGATACGCAGTATTTT. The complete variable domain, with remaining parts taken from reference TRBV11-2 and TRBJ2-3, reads EAGVAQSPRYKIIEKRQSVAFWCNPISGHATLYWYQQILGQGPKLLIQFQNNGVVDDSQLPKDRFSAERLKGVDSTLKIQPAKLEDSAVYLCASSFSGTDTDTQYFGPGTRLTVL.

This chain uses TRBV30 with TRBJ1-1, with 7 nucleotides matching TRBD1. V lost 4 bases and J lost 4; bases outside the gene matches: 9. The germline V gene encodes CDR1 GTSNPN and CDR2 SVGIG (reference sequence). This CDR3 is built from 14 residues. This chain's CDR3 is CAWTLTGWGTEAFF. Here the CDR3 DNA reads TGTGCCTGGACCCTGACAGGGTGGGGCACTGAAGCTTTCTTT.

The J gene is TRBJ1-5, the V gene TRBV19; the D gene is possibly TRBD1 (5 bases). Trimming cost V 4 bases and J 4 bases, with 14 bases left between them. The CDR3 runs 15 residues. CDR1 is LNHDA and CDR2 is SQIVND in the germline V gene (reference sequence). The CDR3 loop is CASSTPRGGNQPQHF. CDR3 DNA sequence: TGTGCCAGTAGTACCCCGCGGGGGGGGAATCAGCCCCAGCATTTT.

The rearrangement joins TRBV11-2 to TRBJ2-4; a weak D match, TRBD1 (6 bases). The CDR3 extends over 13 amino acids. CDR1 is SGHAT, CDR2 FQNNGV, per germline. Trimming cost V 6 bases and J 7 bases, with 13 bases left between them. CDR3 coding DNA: TGTGCCAGCAGGTTGGGGGCAGGGAACATTCAGTACTTC. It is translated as CASRLGAGNIQYF.

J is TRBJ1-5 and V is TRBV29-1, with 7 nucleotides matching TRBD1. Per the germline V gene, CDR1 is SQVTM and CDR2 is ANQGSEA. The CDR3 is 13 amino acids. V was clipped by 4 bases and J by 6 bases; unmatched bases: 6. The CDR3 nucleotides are TGCAGCGTTGTCGCAGGGGGAAGTCAGCCCCAGCATTTT. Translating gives CSVVAGGSQPQHF.

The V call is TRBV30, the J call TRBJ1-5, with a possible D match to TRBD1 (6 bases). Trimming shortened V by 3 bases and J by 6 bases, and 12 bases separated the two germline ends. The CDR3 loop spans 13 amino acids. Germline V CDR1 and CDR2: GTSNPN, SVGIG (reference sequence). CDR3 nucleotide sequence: TGTGCCTGGAGCCCAGGGGAGGGTCAGCCCCAGCATTTT. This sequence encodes CAWSPGEGQPQHF.

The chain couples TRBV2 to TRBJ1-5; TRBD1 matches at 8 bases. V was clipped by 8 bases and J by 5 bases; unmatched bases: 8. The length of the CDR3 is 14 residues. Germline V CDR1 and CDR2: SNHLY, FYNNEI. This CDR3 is CASGQGQGDQPQHF. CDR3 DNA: TGTGCCAGCGGGCAAGGACAGGGAGATCAGCCCCAGCATTTT.

The CDR3 sequence is CASSPSSSGNTIYF. CDR3 nucleotides: TGTGCCAGCAGTCCGTCTAGCTCTGGAAACACCATATATTTT. The V gene is TRBV6-6, the J gene TRBJ1-3; D gene uncertain. The germline V and J ends were trimmed by 5 bases and 0 bases, with 8 bases remaining between them. CDR1 MNHNY and CDR2 SVGAGI come from the germline V gene (reference sequence). The CDR3 totals 14 residues.

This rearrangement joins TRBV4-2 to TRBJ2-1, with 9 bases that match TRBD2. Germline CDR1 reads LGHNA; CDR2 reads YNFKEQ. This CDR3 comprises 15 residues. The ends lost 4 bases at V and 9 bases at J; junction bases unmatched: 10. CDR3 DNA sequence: TGTGCCAGCAGCCTGCAGGCGGGAGGGCCCAGTGAGCAGTTCTTC. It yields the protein CASSLQAGGPSEQFF.

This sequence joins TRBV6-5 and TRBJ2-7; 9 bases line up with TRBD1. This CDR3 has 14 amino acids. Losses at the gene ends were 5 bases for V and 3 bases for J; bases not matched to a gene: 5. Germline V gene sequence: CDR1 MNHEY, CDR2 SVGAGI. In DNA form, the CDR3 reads TGTGCCAGCAGTAAGGGGACAGGGCTCTACGAGCAGTACTTC. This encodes CASSKGTGLYEQYF.

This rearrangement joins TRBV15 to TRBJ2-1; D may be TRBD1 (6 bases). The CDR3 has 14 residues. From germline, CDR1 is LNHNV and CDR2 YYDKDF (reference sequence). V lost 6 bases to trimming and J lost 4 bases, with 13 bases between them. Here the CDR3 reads CATSTTGKYNEQFF. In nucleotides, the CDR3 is TGTGCCACCAGTACTACAGGGAAGTACAATGAGCAGTTCTTC.

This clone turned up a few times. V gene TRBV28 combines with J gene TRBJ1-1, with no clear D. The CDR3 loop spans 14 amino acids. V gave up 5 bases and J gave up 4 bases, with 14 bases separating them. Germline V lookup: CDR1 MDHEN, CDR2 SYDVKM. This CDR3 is CASSLPRKGTEAFF. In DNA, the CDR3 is TGTGCCAGCAGTCTACCGCGGAAAGGCACTGAAGCTTTCTTT. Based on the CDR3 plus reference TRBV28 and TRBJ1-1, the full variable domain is DVKVTQSSRYLVKRTGEKVFLECVQDMDHENMFWYRQDPGLGLRLIYFSYDVKMKEKGDIPEGYSVSREKKERFSLILESASTNQTSMYLCASSLPRKGTEAFFGQGTRLTVV.

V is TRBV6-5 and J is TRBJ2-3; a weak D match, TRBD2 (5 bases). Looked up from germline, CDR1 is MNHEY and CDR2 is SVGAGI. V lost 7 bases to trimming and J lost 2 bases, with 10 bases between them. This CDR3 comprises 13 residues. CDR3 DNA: TGTGCCAGCATGGGCGGGTTCACAGATACGCAGTATTTT. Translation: CASMGGFTDTQYF.

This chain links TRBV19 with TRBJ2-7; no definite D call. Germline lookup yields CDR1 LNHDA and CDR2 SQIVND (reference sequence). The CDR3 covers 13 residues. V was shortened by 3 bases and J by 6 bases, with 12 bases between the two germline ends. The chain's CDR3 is CASSIQNAREQYF. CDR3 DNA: TGTGCCAGTAGTATTCAGAATGCTCGCGAGCAGTACTTC.

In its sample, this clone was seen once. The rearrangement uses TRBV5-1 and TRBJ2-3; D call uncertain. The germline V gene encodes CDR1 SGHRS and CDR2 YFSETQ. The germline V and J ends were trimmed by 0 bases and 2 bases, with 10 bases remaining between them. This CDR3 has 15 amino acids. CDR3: CASSLGFEFTDTQYF. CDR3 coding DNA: TGCGCCAGCAGCTTGGGTTTCGAGTTCACAGATACGCAGTATTTT.

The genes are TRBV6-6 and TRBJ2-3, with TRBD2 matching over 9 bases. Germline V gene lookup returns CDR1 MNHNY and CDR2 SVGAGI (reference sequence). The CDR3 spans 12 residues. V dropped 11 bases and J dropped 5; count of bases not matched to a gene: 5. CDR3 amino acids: CAGGRGQDTQYF. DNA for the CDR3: TGTGCCGGCGGGAGGGGACAAGATACGCAGTATTTT.

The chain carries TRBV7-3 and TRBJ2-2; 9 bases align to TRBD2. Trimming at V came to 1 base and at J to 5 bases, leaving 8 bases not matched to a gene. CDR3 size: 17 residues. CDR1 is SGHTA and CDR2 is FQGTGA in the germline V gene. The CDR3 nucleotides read TGTGCCAGCAGCTTAAACGTTGTGCTAGCGGGAACCGGGGAGCTGTTTTTT. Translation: CASSLNVVLAGTGELFF.